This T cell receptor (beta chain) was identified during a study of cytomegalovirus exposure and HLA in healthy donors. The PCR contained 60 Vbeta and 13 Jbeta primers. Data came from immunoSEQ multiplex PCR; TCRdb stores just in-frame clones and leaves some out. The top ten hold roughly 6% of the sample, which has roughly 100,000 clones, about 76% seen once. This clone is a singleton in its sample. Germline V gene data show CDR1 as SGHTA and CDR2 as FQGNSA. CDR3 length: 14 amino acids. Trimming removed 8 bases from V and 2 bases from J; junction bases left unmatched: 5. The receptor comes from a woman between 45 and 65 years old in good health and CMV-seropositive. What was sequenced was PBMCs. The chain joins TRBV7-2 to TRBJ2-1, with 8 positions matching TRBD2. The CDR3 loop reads CASLGGAPYNEQFF. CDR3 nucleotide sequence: TGTGCCAGCCTCGGGGGGGCCCCCTACAATGAGCAGTTCTTC.